This record concerns one T cell receptor (beta chain) sequence. Its antigen remains unidentified. Sample time point: newly diagnosed GD, antithyroid drugs for less than 3 months. The TCR library used RNA extracted from PBMCs. The data stem from a study of regulatory T cells in long-lasting Graves disease. About the research overall: Prior antithyroid drug treatment in newly diagnosed Graves' patients lasted under 3 months. General study results and limits: Persistent patients had more shared public clonotypes (around 2,500) than new patients (approximately 920). Owing to a sample size that was small, accuracy may have been reduced.

HTBI primers from iRepertoire and Arm-PCR of CDR3 regions yielded the TCR beta libraries. TCRdb reanalysed the multiplex PCR reads using MiXCR and keeps one entry per CDR3 protein. The sample carries around 250,000 distinct CDR3 sequences, around 20% recorded once. The CDR3 totals 14 residues. The germline V gene encodes CDR1 MDHEN and CDR2 SYDVKM. V was shortened by 6 bases and J by 2 bases, with 11 bases between the two germline ends. This chain connects TRBV28 to TRBJ1-3; D uncertain. This clonotype originated in a female donor with Graves disease. The input for sequencing was peripheral blood mononuclear cells (PBMCs), taken at new diagnosis, from a patient treated with antithyroid drugs. The CDR3 DNA follows: TGTGCCAGCAGATCAGGTAGTGCTGGAAACACCATATATTTT. This sequence encodes CASRSGSAGNTIYF.